This TCR beta chain was found in a study of CD8 T cells in ankylosing spondylitis (dated by TCRdb to the late 2010s). Regarding the study in general: The study set out to find disease-linked TCR variants by profiling T cell receptor beta repertoires in ankylosing spondylitis patients and healthy donors. In total, the full study cohort was made up of some 100 healthy donors and 25 ankylosing spondylitis patients. Samples of peripheral blood were taken, and for ankylosing spondylitis patients, synovial fluid was collected as well. What the work shows at the level of the full study, not this receptor alone: According to the report, matched synovial fluid samples from ankylosing spondylitis patients were significantly enriched for the disease-linked clones. A TCR beta motif made up of several highly homologous amino acid variants appeared to be characteristic of blood from ankylosing spondylitis patients. Some motif variants had previously been reported in the synovial fluid and blood of reactive arthritis patients, which suggests shared mechanisms of disease initiation. In peripheral blood, the disease-linked clones were found at relatively low frequencies and had a CD8+ phenotype.

Sequencing relied on an Illumina HiSeq 2500. Quantitative 5'-RACE with molecular barcodes was the method used to prepare the TCR beta libraries. Under the source paper's analysis protocol: A new computational method based on a probabilistic model of VDJ rearrangement was used to identify disease-linked TCR variants. Using fastp at Q25 and MiXCR, TCRdb reprocessed the public reads and kept productive beta chains. Identical CDR3 proteins give one entry, which carries the most common genes and DNA. The V and J calls shown here were made by TCRdb, not taken from the authors' results. This sample is represented by about 130,000 distinct CDR3 sequences; over 6% of them were singletons. The ten largest clones add up to less than 15% of the sample. In its sample, this clonotype was seen many times. The antigen it binds to is not known. Base-call qualities are not available, and no considerably larger clone is one nucleotide away.

Clipping removes 1 base from V and 7 bases from J, with 5 as the unmatched junction base count. The CDR3 holds 14 amino acids from the cysteine to the phenylalanine. Only the CDR3 part of the read is kept: 42 bases, read in frame from the first base. Sequencing was carried out using blood, either unsorted or a sorted T cell fraction (not recorded which). Recombination connected TRBV12-3 or TRBV12-4 to TRBJ2-3; 7 middle bases align to TRBD2. The sequence came from a male donor with ankylosing spondylitis or in good health (not recorded which). The CDR3 amino acid sequence is: CASSLGAGIYTQYF. The sequenced DNA is TGTGCCAGCAGTTTAGGAGCGGGAATTTATACGCAGTATTTT.